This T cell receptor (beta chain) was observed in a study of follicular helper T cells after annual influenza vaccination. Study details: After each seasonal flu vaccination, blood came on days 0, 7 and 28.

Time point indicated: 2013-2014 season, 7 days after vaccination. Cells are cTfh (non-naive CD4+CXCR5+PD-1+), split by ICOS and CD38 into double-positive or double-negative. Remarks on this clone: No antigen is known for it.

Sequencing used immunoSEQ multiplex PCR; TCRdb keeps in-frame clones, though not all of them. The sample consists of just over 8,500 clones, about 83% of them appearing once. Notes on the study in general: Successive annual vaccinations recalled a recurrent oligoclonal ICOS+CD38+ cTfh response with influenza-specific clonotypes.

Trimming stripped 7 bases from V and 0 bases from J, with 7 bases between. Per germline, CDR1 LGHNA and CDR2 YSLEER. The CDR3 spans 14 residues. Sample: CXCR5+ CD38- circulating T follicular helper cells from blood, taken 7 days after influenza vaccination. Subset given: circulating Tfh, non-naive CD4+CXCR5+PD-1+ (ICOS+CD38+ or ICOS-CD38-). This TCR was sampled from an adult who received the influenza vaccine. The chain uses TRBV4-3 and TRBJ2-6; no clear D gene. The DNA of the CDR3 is TGCGCCAGCACTCAAACCTCTGGGGCCAACGTCCTGACTTTC. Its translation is CASTQTSGANVLTF.